This T cell receptor beta chain was observed in a study of T-cell reconstitution after alpha-beta-depleted transplantation in children. Study results and limitations: T-cell counts and diversity were attributed mostly to newly produced T cells one year after transplant. Surviving recipient T cells and thymic progenitors underlay high day-60 TCRbeta diversity in some patients. There were reportedly several hundred expanded graft clones from which alpha-beta T cells came about two months after transplant.

Concerning this clonotype itself: Antigen: not known.

Using unique molecular identifiers, the investigators prepared the TCRbeta library. Each CDR3 protein gets one entry after TCRdb re-called the PCR reads with MiXCR. Of about 830,000 distinct CDR3 sequences in the sample, around 15% were seen once. Trimming took off 4 bases at V and 3 bases at J, with 12 bases between the two ends. The germline V gene encodes CDR1 KGHDR and CDR2 SFDVKD. There are 15 residues in the CDR3. Here the sequenced sample was PBMCs, mostly from graft donor cells, taken 360 days after TCRalphabeta/CD19-depleted stem cell transplant. The chain joins TRBV24-1 to TRBJ1-5; TRBD1 might be the D (6 bases). The sequence derives from a male patient aged 10 to 17 who had a stem cell transplant for acute lymphoblastic leukemia, so the T cells may come from the graft donor. The CDR3 DNA is TGTGCCACCAGTGACCAAGACAGGCCCAATCAGCCCCAGCATTTT. Translated, it gives CATSDQDRPNQPQHF.